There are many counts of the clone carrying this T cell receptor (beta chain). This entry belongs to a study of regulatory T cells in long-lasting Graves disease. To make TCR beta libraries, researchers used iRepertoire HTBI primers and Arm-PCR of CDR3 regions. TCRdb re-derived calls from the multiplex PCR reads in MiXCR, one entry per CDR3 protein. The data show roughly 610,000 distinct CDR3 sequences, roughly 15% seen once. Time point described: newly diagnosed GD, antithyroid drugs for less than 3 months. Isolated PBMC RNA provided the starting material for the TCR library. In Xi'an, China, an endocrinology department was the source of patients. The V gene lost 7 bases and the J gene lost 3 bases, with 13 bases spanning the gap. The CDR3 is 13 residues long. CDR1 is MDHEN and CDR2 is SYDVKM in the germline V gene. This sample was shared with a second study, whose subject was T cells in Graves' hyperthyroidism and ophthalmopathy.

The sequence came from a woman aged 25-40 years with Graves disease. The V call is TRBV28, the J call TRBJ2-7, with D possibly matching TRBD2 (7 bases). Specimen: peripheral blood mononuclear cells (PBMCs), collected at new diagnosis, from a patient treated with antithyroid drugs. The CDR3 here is CASTRGGGYEQYF. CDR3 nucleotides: TGTGCCAGCACAAGGGGGGGGGGCTACGAGCAGTACTTC.